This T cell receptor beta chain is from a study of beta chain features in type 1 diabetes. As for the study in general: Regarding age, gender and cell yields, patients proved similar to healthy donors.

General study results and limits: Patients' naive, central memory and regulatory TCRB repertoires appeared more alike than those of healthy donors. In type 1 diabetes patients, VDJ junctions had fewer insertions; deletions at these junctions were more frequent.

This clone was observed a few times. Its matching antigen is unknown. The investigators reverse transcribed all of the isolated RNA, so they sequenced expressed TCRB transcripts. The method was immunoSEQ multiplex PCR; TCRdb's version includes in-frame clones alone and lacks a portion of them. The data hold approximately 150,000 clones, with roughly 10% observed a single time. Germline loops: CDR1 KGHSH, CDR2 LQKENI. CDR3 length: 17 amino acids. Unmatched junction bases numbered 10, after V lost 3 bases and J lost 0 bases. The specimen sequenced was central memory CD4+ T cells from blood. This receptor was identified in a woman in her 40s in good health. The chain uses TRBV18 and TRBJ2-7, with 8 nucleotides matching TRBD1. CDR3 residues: CASSPIGQGRTSYEQYF. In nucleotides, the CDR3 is TGTGCCAGCTCACCTATAGGACAGGGAAGGACCTCCTACGAGCAGTACTTC.